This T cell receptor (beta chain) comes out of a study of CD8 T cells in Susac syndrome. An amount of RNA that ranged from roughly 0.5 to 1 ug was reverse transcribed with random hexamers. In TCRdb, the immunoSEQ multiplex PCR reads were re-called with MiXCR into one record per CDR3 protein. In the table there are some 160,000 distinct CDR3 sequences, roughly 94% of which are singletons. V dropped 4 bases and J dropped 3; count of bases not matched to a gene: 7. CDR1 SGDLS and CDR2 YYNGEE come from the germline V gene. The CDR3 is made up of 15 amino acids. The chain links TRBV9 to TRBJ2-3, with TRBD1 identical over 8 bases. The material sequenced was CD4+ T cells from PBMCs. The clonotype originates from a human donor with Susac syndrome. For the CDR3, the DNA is TGTGCCAGCAGCAACCGGGACAGGCTAACAGATACGCAGTATTTT. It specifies CASSNRDRLTDTQYF.